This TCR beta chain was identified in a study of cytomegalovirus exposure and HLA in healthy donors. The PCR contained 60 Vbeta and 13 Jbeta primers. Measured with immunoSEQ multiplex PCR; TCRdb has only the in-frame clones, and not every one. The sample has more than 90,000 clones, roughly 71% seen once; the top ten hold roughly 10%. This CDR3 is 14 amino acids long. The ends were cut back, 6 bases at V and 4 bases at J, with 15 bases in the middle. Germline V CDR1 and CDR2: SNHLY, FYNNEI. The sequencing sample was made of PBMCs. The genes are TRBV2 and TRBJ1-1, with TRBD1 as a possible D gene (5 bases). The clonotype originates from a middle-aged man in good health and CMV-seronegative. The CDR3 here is CASRPTEWITEAFF. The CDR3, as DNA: TGTGCCAGCAGGCCGACAGAGTGGATCACTGAAGCTTTCTTT.